The 21 T cell receptor beta chains reported below all come from one sample, sequenced in a study of blood T cell repertoires in COVID-19. TCRdb keeps only in-frame clones here, not all; method: immunoSEQ multiplex PCR. The sample consists of 250,000 to 300,000 clones, around nine tenths of them appearing once. Sequenced sample: peripheral blood. The receptors derive from a woman in her 70s with COVID-19, enrolled during active disease.

This clone was recorded a few times. The genes are TRBV5-1 and TRBJ1-4; maybe TRBD1 (5 bases). This CDR3 has 15 residues. Trimming removed 4 bases from V and 2 bases from J, with 12 bases in between. CDR1 is SGHRS and CDR2 is YFSETQ in the germline V gene. The CDR3 region has the DNA TGCGCCAGCAGCCCAAAGACAGCCACTAATGAAAAACTGTTTTTT. As protein: CASSPKTATNEKLFF.

V gene TRBV4-1 combines with J gene TRBJ1-4, with D maybe TRBD1 (6 bases). The CDR3 loop spans 14 amino acids. Germline CDR1 MGHRA, CDR2 YSYEKL. Trimming pared 4 bases from V and 8 bases from J, leaving 14 bases between. This CDR3 is CASSLRGGEEKLFF. The CDR3 DNA is TGCGCCAGCAGCCTAAGGGGGGGGGAAGAAAAACTGTTTTTT.

The chain carries TRBV3-1 (or the pseudogene TRBV3-2) and TRBJ2-5; 7 bases match TRBD2. Unmatched junction bases numbered 12, after V lost 4 bases and J lost 7 bases. Germline assignment: CDR1 LGHDT and CDR2 YNNKEL (reference sequence). The CDR3 sequence is 15 residues long. The CDR3 protein is CASSRGGRAIVTQYF. The CDR3 nucleotides read TGTGCCAGCAGCCGCGGAGGGAGGGCCATAGTGACCCAGTACTTC.

This rearrangement joins TRBV2 to TRBJ2-7; 9 nucleotides match TRBD2. Germline CDR1 SNHLY, CDR2 FYNNEI. V was pared by 7 bases and J by 3 bases, with 10 bases of the junction left unmatched. This CDR3 region has 15 residues. The CDR3 sequence is CASKESRGRVYEQYF. In nucleotides, the CDR3 is TGTGCCAGCAAGGAAAGCCGCGGGAGGGTCTACGAGCAGTACTTC.

The chain employs TRBV12-5 and TRBJ2-2; 7 nucleotides align to TRBD1. The CDR3 covers 15 residues. The V gene end was trimmed by 5 bases and the J gene end by 5 bases; junction bases not matched to a gene: 8. In germline, CDR1 is LGHNT, CDR2 FRNRAP. CDR3 sequence: CASGLDRVGTGELFF. The CDR3 nucleotides are TGTGCTAGTGGTCTAGACAGGGTAGGGACCGGGGAGCTGTTTTTT.

The chain uses TRBV5-4 and TRBJ1-2, with 10 bases identical to TRBD1. The CDR3 sequence is 15 residues long. Germline values: CDR1 SGHNT, CDR2 YYREEE (reference sequence). V gave up 4 bases and J gave up 5 bases; unmatched junction bases: 8. CDR3 amino acids: CASSRSPGQGYGYTF. The CDR3 coding sequence is TGTGCCAGCAGCAGAAGTCCGGGACAGGGGTATGGCTACACCTTC.

V usage is TRBV19 and J usage is TRBJ1-6, with 12 bases that match TRBD1. The V and J ends lost 3 bases and 9 bases, in that order; junction bases with no gene match: 3. The length of the CDR3 is 15 residues. CDR1 and CDR2 from the germline V gene are LNHDA and SQIVND (reference sequence). CDR3 residues: CASSMGQGASSPLHF. As DNA, the CDR3 is TGTGCCAGTAGTATGGGACAGGGGGCTTCTTCACCCCTCCACTTT.

V gene TRBV14 combines with J gene TRBJ2-1, with 9 bases aligning to TRBD2. Germline V CDR1 and CDR2: SGHDN, FVKESK. V gave up 0 bases and J gave up 1 base; unmatched junction bases: 4. The CDR3 runs 17 residues. CDR3 sequence: CASSQERLAVSYNEQFF. The CDR3 bases are TGTGCCAGCAGCCAAGAAAGACTAGCGGTTTCCTACAATGAGCAGTTCTTC.

V usage is TRBV3-1 (or the pseudogene TRBV3-2) and J usage is TRBJ2-3, with no clear D. The CDR3 spans 16 residues. The V end lost 0 bases, the J end lost 4 bases, and 14 bases lay between the germline ends. Germline loops: CDR1 LGHDT, CDR2 YNNKEL (reference sequence). The CDR3 spells CASSQDPQRSADTQYF. CDR3 DNA sequence: TGTGCCAGCAGCCAAGATCCCCAGCGTTCAGCAGATACGCAGTATTTT.

The sample holds one count of this clone. This rearrangement joins TRBV27 to TRBJ2-5; weak D call: TRBD2 (6 bases). This CDR3 is 14 amino acids long. Trimming left V 5 bases short and J 5 bases short, with 15 bases between. Germline V CDR1 and CDR2: MNHEY, SMNVEV (reference sequence). CDR3 amino acids: CASSPSGVWETQYF. In DNA form, the CDR3 reads TGTGCCAGCAGTCCCTCGGGAGTTTGGGAGACCCAGTACTTC.

J is TRBJ2-3 and V is TRBV12-3 or TRBV12-4, with D possibly TRBD2 on 5 matching bases. Trimming stripped 8 bases from V and 1 base from J, with 10 bases between. This CDR3 is built from 13 residues. The CDR3 protein is CASRGSGTDTQYF. The DNA of the CDR3 is TGTGCCAGCCGAGGTAGCGGCACAGATACGCAGTATTTT.

V and J are TRBV19 and TRBJ1-2; the D gene is possibly TRBD1 (6 bases). Germline loops: CDR1 LNHDA, CDR2 SQIVND (reference sequence). Trimming shortened V by 7 bases and J by 4 bases, and 13 bases separated the two germline ends. The CDR3 runs to 13 residues. The CDR3 here is CASTLTGSYGYTF. The CDR3 DNA is TGTGCCAGTACCTTGACAGGCTCCTATGGCTACACCTTC.

The V and J genes are TRBV2 and TRBJ2-5; TRBD2 matches at 8 bases. Per germline, CDR1 SNHLY and CDR2 FYNNEI. This CDR3 is built from 13 residues. Trimming removed 6 bases from V and 14 bases from J; junction bases left unmatched: 14. In DNA, the CDR3 is TGTGCCAGCAGGGAAACAAATAGCGGGAAAGCTTACTTC. Translating gives CASRETNSGKAYF.

The chain employs TRBV9 and TRBJ2-1; D might be TRBD1 (6 bases). V lost 4 bases to trimming and J lost 1 base, with 18 bases between them. This CDR3 is built from 17 residues. Germline V lookup: CDR1 SGDLS, CDR2 YYNGEE. The chain's CDR3 is CASSTDLYRGSYNEQFF. The CDR3 DNA sequence: TGTGCCAGCAGCACTGATTTGTATAGGGGGTCCTACAATGAGCAGTTCTTC.

This chain joins TRBV9 and TRBJ2-5; TRBD2 aligns across 9 bases. The CDR3 loop spans 17 amino acids. J was trimmed by 5 bases and V by 4 bases; bases with no gene match: 15. CDR1 SGDLS and CDR2 YYNGEE come from the germline V gene. The chain's CDR3 is CASSPRSSAGGGETQYF. The CDR3 DNA is TGTGCCAGCAGCCCCCGCTCCTCAGCGGGAGGTGGTGAGACCCAGTACTTC.

The chain joins TRBV25-1 to TRBJ1-1; D call uncertain. There are 14 residues in the CDR3. With 2 bases removed from V and 1 base from J, the gap between germline ends came to 8 bases. Germline V gene sequence: CDR1 MGHDK, CDR2 SYGVNS. The DNA of the CDR3 is TGTGCCAGCAGTGAAGGCGGAAAGAACACTGAAGCTTTCTTT. Protein: CASSEGGKNTEAFF.

This sequence joins TRBV30 and TRBJ2-7; possibly TRBD1 for D (5 bases). Trimming took 2 bases from V and 6 from J, leaving 23 bases between them. The CDR3 covers 16 residues. Germline lookup yields CDR1 GTSNPN and CDR2 SVGIG (reference sequence). In DNA form, the CDR3 reads TGTGCCTGGAGTAGGATGGACACCATGCCCGGCGGCGAGCAGTACTTC. Amino acids: CAWSRMDTMPGGEQYF.

The chain employs TRBV3-1 (or the pseudogene TRBV3-2) and TRBJ2-1, with a tentative D call TRBD2 (5 bases). V was cut by 1 base and J by 9 bases, with 10 bases left in between. The CDR3 sequence is 13 residues long. Per the germline V gene, CDR1 is LGHDT and CDR2 is YNNKEL (reference sequence). CDR3 coding DNA: TGTGCCAGCAGCCAAGCCGGAGGTCCTGAGCAGTTCTTC. Protein product: CASSQAGGPEQFF.

This chain connects TRBV5-1 to TRBJ2-1; 8 bases are shared with TRBD2. The CDR3 spans 16 residues. V lost 2 bases and J lost 6; bases outside the gene matches: 10. Germline assignment: CDR1 SGHRS and CDR2 YFSETQ. CDR3 residues: CASSLGTGTRINEQFF. Written as DNA, the CDR3 is TGCGCCAGCAGCTTAGGAACCGGGACTAGGATCAATGAGCAGTTCTTC.

The rearrangement uses TRBV7-9 and TRBJ2-5; 8 bases fit TRBD1. J gave up 5 bases and V 2 bases, and 7 bases lay outside the gene matches. CDR1 is SEHNR, CDR2 FQNEAQ, per germline (reference sequence). The CDR3 is 15 amino acids. The CDR3 loop is CASSLRAGGRETQYF. The CDR3 DNA sequence: TGTGCCAGCAGCTTACGGGCAGGGGGCCGGGAGACCCAGTACTTC.

This clone has just one count. Other DNA sequences within the sample encode an identical CDR3. The CDR3 DNA is TGTGCCAGCAGTTTGTCTTACACTGAAGCTTTCTTT. Protein: CASSLSYTEAFF. The J gene is TRBJ1-1, the V gene TRBV28; D is uncertain. Between the trimmed V and J ends, which lost 3 bases and 3 bases, there was a span of 5 bases. The CDR3 spans 12 residues. In germline, CDR1 is MDHEN, CDR2 SYDVKM.